The clone carrying this TCR beta chain was recorded a few times. The target antigen is unknown. Germline V gene lookup returns CDR1 MGHDK and CDR2 SYGVNS. The CDR3 covers 15 residues. Trimming stripped 4 bases from V and 0 bases from J, with 12 bases between. This specimen belongs to a study of blood T cells in healthy people across ages. Study observations and caveats: In the absence of known donor CMV status, changes in expanded clonotypes were possibly confounded. Donors of long life had a larger count of naive CD4+ cells and greater diversity than aged donors.

The use of a sample-barcoded 5' primer and a J-beta primer mix characterized a second PCR of about 7 to 12 cycles. TCRdb analysed the 5' RACE reads with MiXCR anew, one entry per CDR3 protein. The table records 710,000 or so distinct CDR3 sequences, about 32% of them present only once. Every donor gave approximately 10 milliliters of peripheral blood. Total RNA extraction produced at least 5 micrograms (per sample) for the study. The rearrangement joins TRBV25-1 to TRBJ2-5; no clear D gene. Material: blood. This TCR derives from an elderly woman in good health. CDR3 DNA: TGTGCCAGCAGTGGGTGCCTGTCTAACCAAGAGACCCAGTACTTC. It translates to CASSGCLSNQETQYF. Based on the CDR3 plus reference TRBV25-1 and TRBJ2-5, the full variable domain is EADIYQTPRYLVIGTGKKITLECSQTMGHDKMYWYQQDPGMELHLIHYSYGVNSTEKGDLSSESTVSRIRTEHFPLTLESARPSHTSQYLCASSGCLSNQETQYFGPGTRLLVL.